The 8 T cell receptor beta chains below were found in one sample sequenced in a study of shared clonotypes between healthy human individuals (dated by TCRdb to the early 2020s). The library was built by means of the immunoSEQ multiplex PCR assay. Imported from immuneACCESS, the table was reduced by TCRdb to in-frame sequences with V and J called. These copies leave out some clones; in studies compared against another copy, an unresolved V gene accounts for under half, and the cause of the remainder is not known. The sample table records a few hundred thousand clones; around 80% of these occur just once. In total, the top ten clones hold roughly 12% of the sample. The source material was PBMCs. Receptor source: a woman between 35 and 50 years old in good health. Some clones in this sample may be carry-over from other donors' samples.

The chain joins TRBV5-8 to TRBJ2-2; 10 nucleotides match TRBD2. This CDR3 comprises 13 residues. With V trimmed by 4 bases and J by 13 bases, 7 bases remained unmatched. Germline V gene data show CDR1 as SGHTS and CDR2 as YDEGEE. The DNA of the CDR3 is TGTGCCAGCAGCCGGACTAGCGGCGTGGCGCTGTTTTTT. This translates into CASSRTSGVALFF.

This chain links TRBV6-5 with TRBJ2-5; TRBD1 or TRBD2 may be the D gene (5 bases each). Deletions cut 2 bases from V and 1 base from J, with 11 bases between. CDR1 is MNHEY and CDR2 is SVGAGI in the germline V gene. The CDR3 is 15 amino acids. The CDR3 DNA reads TGTGCCAGCAGTTACGGGGGTCACATCCAAGAGACCCAGTACTTC. This sequence encodes CASSYGGHIQETQYF.

The chain joins TRBV7-9 to TRBJ2-1, with D perhaps matching TRBD2 (5 bases). V was pared by 3 bases and J by 7 bases, with 7 bases between. Germline V gene sequence: CDR1 SEHNR, CDR2 FQNEAQ (reference sequence). This CDR3 has 12 amino acids. Here the CDR3 reads CASSFRGNEQFF. In nucleotides, the CDR3 is TGTGCCAGCAGCTTCAGAGGGAATGAGCAGTTCTTC.

This clone appeared a few times. J is TRBJ1-5 and V is TRBV18, with 7 nucleotides matching TRBD1. Losses at the gene ends were 3 bases for V and 2 bases for J; bases not matched to a gene: 4. CDR1 KGHSH and CDR2 LQKENI come from the germline V gene. This CDR3 spans 15 amino acids. CDR3 sequence: CASSPTGSGNQPQHF. CDR3 sequence (DNA): TGTGCCAGCTCACCGACAGGGAGTGGCAATCAGCCCCAGCATTTT.

As for this clone: Within the sample, other DNA sequences also encode this same CDR3. This chain links TRBV18 with TRBJ2-5; tentative D call: TRBD1 (6 bases). Per the germline V gene, CDR1 is KGHSH and CDR2 is LQKENI. This CDR3 spans 12 amino acids. Trimming stripped 6 bases from V and 5 bases from J, with 10 bases between. CDR3 residues: CASSPGVETQYF. In DNA, the CDR3 is TGTGCCAGCTCCCCAGGGGTGGAGACCCAGTACTTC.

The chain uses TRBV11-2 and TRBJ2-7; D is ambiguous. V was pared by 1 base and J by 7 bases, with 14 bases between. CDR1 and CDR2 (germline): SGHAT, FQNNGV. This CDR3 comprises 14 residues. The CDR3 reads CASSLVISEVEQYF. The CDR3 bases are TGTGCCAGCAGCTTAGTAATTTCCGAAGTTGAGCAGTACTTC.

The rearrangement links TRBV9 to TRBJ2-1; perhaps TRBD1 as D (5 bases). Trimming shortened V by 3 bases and J by 12 bases, and 13 bases separated the two germline ends. Germline V gene lookup returns CDR1 SGDLS and CDR2 YYNGEE. This CDR3 comprises 12 residues. The CDR3, as DNA: TGTGCCAGCAGCGCTTCAGGGTGGGCGCAGTTCTTC. It codes for CASSASGWAQFF.

V is TRBV4-2 and J is TRBJ2-6; TRBD2 agrees at 7 bases. V lost 2 bases to trimming and J lost 0 bases; unmatched junction nucleotides: 4. CDR3 length equals 17 residues. CDR1 and CDR2 (germline): LGHNA, YNFKEQ. In DNA, the CDR3 is TGTGCCAGCAGCCAAAACGCGGGGGTCTCTGGGGCCAACGTCCTGACTTTC. The encoded protein is CASSQNAGVSGANVLTF.